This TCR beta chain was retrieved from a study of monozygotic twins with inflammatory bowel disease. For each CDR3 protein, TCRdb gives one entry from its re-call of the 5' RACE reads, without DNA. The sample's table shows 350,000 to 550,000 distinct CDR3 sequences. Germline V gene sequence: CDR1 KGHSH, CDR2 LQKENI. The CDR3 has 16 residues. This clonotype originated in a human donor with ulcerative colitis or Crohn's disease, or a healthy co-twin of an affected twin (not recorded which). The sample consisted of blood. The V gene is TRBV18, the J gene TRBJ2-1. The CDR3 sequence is CASSPIFTEFGNEQFF.